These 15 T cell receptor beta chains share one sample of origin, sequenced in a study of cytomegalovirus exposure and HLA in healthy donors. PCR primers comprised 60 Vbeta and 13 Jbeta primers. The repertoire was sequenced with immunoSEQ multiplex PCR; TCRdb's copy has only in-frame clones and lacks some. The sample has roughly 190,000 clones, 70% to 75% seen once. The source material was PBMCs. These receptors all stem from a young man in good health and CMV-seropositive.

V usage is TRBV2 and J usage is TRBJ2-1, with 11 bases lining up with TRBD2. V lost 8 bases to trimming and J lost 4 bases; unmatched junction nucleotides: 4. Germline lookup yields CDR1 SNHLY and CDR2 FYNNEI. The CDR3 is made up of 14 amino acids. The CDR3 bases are TGTGCCAGCGGGTCTAGCGGGGGGTACAATGAGCAGTTCTTC. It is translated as CASGSSGGYNEQFF.

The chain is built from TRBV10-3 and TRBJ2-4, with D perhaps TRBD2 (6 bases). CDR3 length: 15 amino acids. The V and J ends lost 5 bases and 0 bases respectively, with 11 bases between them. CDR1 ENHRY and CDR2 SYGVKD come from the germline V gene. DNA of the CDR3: TGTGCCATCAGTAAAACGGGGGTAGCCAAAAACATTCAGTACTTC. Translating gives CAISKTGVAKNIQYF.

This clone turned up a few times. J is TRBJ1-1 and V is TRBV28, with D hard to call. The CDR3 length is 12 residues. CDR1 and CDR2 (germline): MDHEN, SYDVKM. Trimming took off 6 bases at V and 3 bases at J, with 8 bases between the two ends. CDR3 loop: CASSSVHTEAFF. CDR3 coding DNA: TGTGCCAGCAGCTCGGTGCACACTGAAGCTTTCTTT.

CDR3 sequence: CASSYSLRLRTYEQYF. The CDR3 nucleotides read TGTGCCAGCAGTTACTCATTGAGACTGAGGACCTACGAGCAGTACTTC. The rearrangement uses TRBV6-5 and TRBJ2-7; D is ambiguous. Per germline, CDR1 MNHEY and CDR2 SVGAGI. The CDR3 spans 16 residues. V shed 0 bases and J shed 2 bases, with 14 bases lying between them.

Here the CDR3 reads CASSATRGGVDTGELFF. The CDR3 DNA reads as TGTGCCAGCAGTGCCACCCGGGGGGGCGTCGACACCGGGGAGCTGTTTTTT. V gene TRBV27 combines with J gene TRBJ2-2, with 8 bases fitting TRBD2. Trimming cost V 5 bases and J 3 bases; bases outside gene matches: 11. Germline V gene data show CDR1 as MNHEY and CDR2 as SMNVEV (reference sequence). The CDR3 extends over 17 amino acids.

CDR3 residues: CASSPTQGLGEQYF. The DNA of the CDR3 is TGCGCCAGCAGCCCCACCCAGGGCCTCGGAGAGCAGTACTTC. The chain couples TRBV5-1 to TRBJ2-7; D is possibly TRBD1 (5 bases). The V end lost 4 bases, the J end lost 7 bases, and 18 bases lay between the germline ends. The CDR3 consists of 14 residues. Germline lookup yields CDR1 SGHRS and CDR2 YFSETQ.

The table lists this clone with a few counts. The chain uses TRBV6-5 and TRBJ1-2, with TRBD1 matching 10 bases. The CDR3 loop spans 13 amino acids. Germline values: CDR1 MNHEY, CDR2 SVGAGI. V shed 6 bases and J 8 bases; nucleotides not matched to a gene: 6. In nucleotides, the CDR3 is TGTGCCAGCAGGCGGACAGGGGGAGGAGGCTACACCTTC. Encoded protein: CASRRTGGGGYTF.

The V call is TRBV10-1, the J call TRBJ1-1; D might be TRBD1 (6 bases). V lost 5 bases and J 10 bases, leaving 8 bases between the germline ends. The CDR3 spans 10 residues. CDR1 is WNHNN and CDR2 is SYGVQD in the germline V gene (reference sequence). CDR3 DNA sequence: TGCGCCAGCAGTATAGGGGGAGCTTTCTTT. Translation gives CASSIGGAFF.

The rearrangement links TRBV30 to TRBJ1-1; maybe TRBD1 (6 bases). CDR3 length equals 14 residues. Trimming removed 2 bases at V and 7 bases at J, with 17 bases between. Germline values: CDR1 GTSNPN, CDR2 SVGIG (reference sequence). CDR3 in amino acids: CAWSFTTGVGEAFF. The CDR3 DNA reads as TGTGCCTGGAGTTTTACGACAGGTGTTGGTGAAGCTTTCTTT.

CDR3 residues: CASSLAVGDSYNEQFF. The DNA for the CDR3 is TGTGCCAGCAGCTTAGCGGTGGGAGACTCCTACAATGAGCAGTTCTTC. The V gene is TRBV7-9, the J gene TRBJ2-1, with D possibly matching TRBD2 (5 bases). Trimming removed 0 bases from V and 0 bases from J, with 9 bases in between. The CDR3 length is 16 residues. CDR1 is SEHNR, CDR2 FQNEAQ, per germline (reference sequence). Supplemented by reference TRBV7-9 and TRBJ2-1, the full variable domain reads DTGVSQNPRHKITKRGQNVTFRCDPISEHNRLYWYRQTLGQGPEFLTYFQNEAQLEKSRLLSDRFSAERPKGSFSTLEIQRTEQGDSAMYLCASSLAVGDSYNEQFFGPGTRLTVL.

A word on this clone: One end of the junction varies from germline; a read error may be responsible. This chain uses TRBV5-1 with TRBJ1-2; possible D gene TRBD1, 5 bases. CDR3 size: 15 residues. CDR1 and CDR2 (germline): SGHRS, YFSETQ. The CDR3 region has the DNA TGCGCCAGCACCTTGACAAGACAGTCTAACTATGGCTACACCTTC. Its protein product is CASTLTRQSNYGYTF.

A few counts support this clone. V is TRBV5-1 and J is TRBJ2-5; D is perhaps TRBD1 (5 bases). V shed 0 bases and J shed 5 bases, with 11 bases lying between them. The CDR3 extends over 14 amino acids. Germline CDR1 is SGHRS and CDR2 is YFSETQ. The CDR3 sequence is CASSLGLGRETQYF. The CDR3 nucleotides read TGCGCCAGCAGCTTGGGTCTGGGGCGGGAGACCCAGTACTTC.

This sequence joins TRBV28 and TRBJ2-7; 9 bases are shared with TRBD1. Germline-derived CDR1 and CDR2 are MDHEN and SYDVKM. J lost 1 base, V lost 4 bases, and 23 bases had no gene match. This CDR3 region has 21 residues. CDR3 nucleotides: TGTGCCAGCAGTTCTACATGGACAGGGGACCTCATGTCACCTCCATCCTACGAGCAGTACTTC. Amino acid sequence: CASSSTWTGDLMSPPSYEQYF.

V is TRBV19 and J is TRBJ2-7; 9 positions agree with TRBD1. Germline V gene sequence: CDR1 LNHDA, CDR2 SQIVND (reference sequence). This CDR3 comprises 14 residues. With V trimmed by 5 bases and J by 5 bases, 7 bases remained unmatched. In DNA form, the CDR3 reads TGTGCCAGTAGTCGGGACAGGGTATCCAACGAGCAGTACTTC. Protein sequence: CASSRDRVSNEQYF.

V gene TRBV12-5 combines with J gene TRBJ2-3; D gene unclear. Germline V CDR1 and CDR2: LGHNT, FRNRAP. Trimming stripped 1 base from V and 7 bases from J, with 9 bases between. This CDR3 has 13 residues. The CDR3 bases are TGTGCTAGTGGTTTGGATCCCAAATATACGCAGTATTTT. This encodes CASGLDPKYTQYF.